This T cell receptor beta chain is from a study of shared clonotypes between healthy human individuals. The V gene's germline CDR1 is SEHNR and CDR2 FQNEAQ (reference sequence). This CDR3 is built from 13 residues. V was trimmed by 4 bases and J by 3 bases, leaving 10 bases between them. Sequenced by immunoSEQ multiplex PCR; TCRdb stores in-frame clones only, minus some. The sample has about 2 million clones, just under 95% seen once. Naive CD8 isolation took CD45RO-negative cells positively selected for CCR7 and excluded terminally differentiated effector memory CD45RA+ cells. Every contributor of samples was a Caucasian grown-up residing in Nashville, Tennessee.

The clonotype comes from a man aged 18 to 29 in good health. Sample: naive CD8+ T cells sorted from blood. The V gene is TRBV7-9, the J gene TRBJ2-7, with D possibly TRBD1 on 5 matching bases. The CDR3 is CASSSQEYYEQYF. The CDR3 bases are TGTGCCAGCAGCTCACAGGAGTACTACGAGCAGTACTTC. Full variable domain (outside the CDR3, taken from reference TRBV7-9 and TRBJ2-7): DTGVSQNPRHKITKRGQNVTFRCDPISEHNRLYWYRQTLGQGPEFLTYFQNEAQLEKSRLLSDRFSAERPKGSFSTLEIQRTEQGDSAMYLCASSSQEYYEQYFGPGTRLTVT.